What follows are 11 T cell receptor beta chains derived from one specimen sequenced in a study of T-cell reconstitution after alpha-beta-depleted transplantation in children. Preparing the TCRbeta library involved the use of unique molecular identifiers. Each CDR3 protein is one row after TCRdb ran MiXCR on the PCR reads. Among about 360,000 distinct CDR3 sequences, less than 15% were seen once, and the ten largest hold around 4.1%. The sequences come from PBMCs, collected from the stem cell graft. The source is a human donor who donated a stem cell graft to a child with Fanconi anemia.

This chain connects TRBV28 to TRBJ1-1, with unresolved D. The CDR3 covers 14 residues. The V and J ends lost 6 bases and 1 base respectively, with 12 bases between them. Looked up from germline, CDR1 is MDHEN and CDR2 is SYDVKM. For the CDR3, the DNA is TGTGCCAGCAGCCCCCTCCGGGGGAACACTGAAGCTTTCTTT. This translates into CASSPLRGNTEAFF.

This chain links TRBV5-1 with TRBJ1-5; TRBD1 agrees at 7 bases. This CDR3 contains 14 residues. From germline, CDR1 is SGHRS and CDR2 YFSETQ. V lost 3 bases and J lost 3; bases outside the gene matches: 3. The CDR3 DNA reads TGCGCCAGCAGCTCCGGGACAGACAATCAGCCCCAGCATTTT. Its protein is CASSSGTDNQPQHF. Full variable domain (rest looked up from reference TRBV5-1 and TRBJ1-5): KAGVTQTPRYLIKTRGQQVTLSCSPISGHRSVSWYQQTPGQGLQFLFEYFSETQRNKGNFPGRFSGRQFSNSRSEMNVSTLELGDSALYLCASSSGTDNQPQHFGDGTRLSIL.

On this clonotype: This sequence may be a read error, since a much larger clone differs from it by one base. J is TRBJ2-3 and V is TRBV7-8; D ambiguous. This CDR3 comprises 11 residues. CDR1 SGHVS and CDR2 FQNEAQ come from the germline V gene. CDR3: CASSSEDRQYF. The CDR3 DNA is TGTGCCAGCAGCTCAGAGGATAGGCAGTATTTT.

This clonotype was picked up a small number of times. CDR3 bases: TGCGCCAGCAGCTTGGTTCCCAGGGACATTCAGTACTTC. Translating it yields CASSLVPRDIQYF. This rearrangement joins TRBV5-1 to TRBJ2-4; tentatively, D is TRBD1 (5 bases). CDR3 length: 13 residues. Trimming took off 0 bases at V and 8 bases at J, with 9 bases between the two ends. Germline loops: CDR1 SGHRS, CDR2 YFSETQ.

The chain uses TRBV9 and TRBJ2-5; 7 bases are shared with TRBD2. Germline V gene sequence: CDR1 SGDLS, CDR2 YYNGEE. CDR3 length: 15 residues. Germline trimming cut 0 bases from V and 3 bases from J; bases unmatched to any gene: 5. CDR3 region: CASSVGGGREETQYF. The CDR3 coding sequence is TGTGCCAGCAGCGTAGGCGGGGGAAGAGAAGAGACCCAGTACTTC.

The V gene is TRBV20-1, the J gene TRBJ2-4; 9 bases line up with TRBD2. CDR1 is DFQATT, CDR2 SNEGSKA, per germline (reference sequence). V was pared by 4 bases and J by 2 bases, with 9 bases of the junction left unmatched. This CDR3 spans 16 amino acids. DNA for the CDR3: TGCAGTGCTATTCGTGCTAGCGGGGCCTCCAAAAACATTCAGTACTTC. Translation gives CSAIRASGASKNIQYF.

This clonotype was seen more than once but under ten times. The gene calls are TRBV2 and TRBJ1-5; unclear D gene. Germline CDR1 SNHLY, CDR2 FYNNEI. The V end lost 6 bases, the J end lost 1 base, and 13 bases lay between the germline ends. This CDR3 is built from 15 residues. CDR3 DNA sequence: TGTGCCAGCAGCGTTAGCGCGGGAAGCAATCAGCCCCAGCATTTT. Its translation: CASSVSAGSNQPQHF.

This clonotype was counted a few times. This chain joins TRBV29-1 and TRBJ1-1; D is perhaps TRBD1 (5 bases). Germline values: CDR1 SQVTM, CDR2 ANQGSEA. The V and J ends lost 6 bases and 3 bases respectively, with 14 bases between them. The CDR3 consists of 13 residues. CDR3 coding DNA: TGCAGCGTATGGGGGGAATCCTACACTGAAGCTTTCTTT. It translates to CSVWGESYTEAFF.

This clonotype was recorded many times. J is TRBJ2-1 and V is TRBV11-2; TRBD1 aligns across 7 bases. CDR1 and CDR2 from the germline V gene are SGHAT and FQNNGV. The CDR3 length is 16 residues. Trimming removed 5 bases from V and 2 bases from J; junction bases left unmatched: 9. DNA for the CDR3: TGTGCCAGCAGCAGGGGTAGGGGGCGCCCCTACAATGAGCAGTTCTTC. Translation: CASSRGRGRPYNEQFF.

In its sample, this clonotype was seen many times. The chain joins TRBV29-1 to TRBJ2-3, with 12 bases matching TRBD1. Germline trimming cut 7 bases from V and 4 bases from J; bases unmatched to any gene: 9. CDR1 is SQVTM, CDR2 ANQGSEA, per germline. The CDR3 has 15 residues. In DNA, the CDR3 is TGCAGCGGTGCCCGCGGGACAGGGGGCGCAGATACGCAGTATTTT. This codes for CSGARGTGGADTQYF.

The chain employs TRBV5-1 and TRBJ2-3; D remains ambiguous. Germline CDR1 reads SGHRS; CDR2 reads YFSETQ. The V end lost 7 bases, the J end lost 5 bases, and 14 bases lay between the germline ends. The CDR3 is 13 residues long. The chain's CDR3 is CASLMTGRDTQYF. Written as DNA, the CDR3 is TGCGCCAGCCTTATGACGGGCAGAGATACGCAGTATTTT.